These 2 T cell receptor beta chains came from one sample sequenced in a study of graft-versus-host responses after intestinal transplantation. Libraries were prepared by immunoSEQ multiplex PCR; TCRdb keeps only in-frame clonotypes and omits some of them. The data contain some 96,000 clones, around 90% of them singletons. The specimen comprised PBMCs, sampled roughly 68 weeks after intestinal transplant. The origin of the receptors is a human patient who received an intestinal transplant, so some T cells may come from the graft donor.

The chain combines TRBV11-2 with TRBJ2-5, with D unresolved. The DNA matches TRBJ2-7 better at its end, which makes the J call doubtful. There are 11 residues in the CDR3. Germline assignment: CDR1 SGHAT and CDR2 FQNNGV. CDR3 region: CASSTTYEQYF. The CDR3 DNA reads TGTGCCAGCAGTACAACCTACGAGCAGTACTTC.

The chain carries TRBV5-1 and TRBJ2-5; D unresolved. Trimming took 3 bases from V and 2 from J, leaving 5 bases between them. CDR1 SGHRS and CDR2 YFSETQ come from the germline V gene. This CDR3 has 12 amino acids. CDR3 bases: TGCGCCAGCAGCTCGCATCAAGAGACCCAGTACTTC. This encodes CASSSHQETQYF.